One T cell receptor beta chain is described in this entry. Its cognate antigen is unknown. This sample is part of a study of CD8+CD57+ T cells in acquired aplastic anemia. The overall study: Recorded DNA amounts for sorted CD4+ and CD8+ cells had an average of 3.2 ug.

The V end was cut by 5 bases, the J end by 2 bases, with 12 bases between. CDR3 length: 14 amino acids. Germline lookup yields CDR1 SGHVS and CDR2 FNYEAQ. CDR3 and TCR beta VDJ profiling relied on genomic DNA as the template. TCRdb ran MiXCR on the reads and lists one entry per CDR3 protein. The sample has 35,000 to 40,000 distinct CDR3 sequences, more than 75% seen once. The study's findings and limits: The number of CD8+ CDR3 sequences shared by patients and controls was about 27.

The receptor comes from a human donor in good health, serving as a control. The rearrangement links TRBV7-6 to TRBJ2-5; D is undetermined. Sample: sorted CD4+, CD8+, or CD8+CD57+ T cells (not recorded which) from PBMCs. CDR3 loop: CASSLTYRQETQYF. CDR3 bases: TGTGCCAGCAGCCTGACTTATAGGCAAGAGACCCAGTACTTC.